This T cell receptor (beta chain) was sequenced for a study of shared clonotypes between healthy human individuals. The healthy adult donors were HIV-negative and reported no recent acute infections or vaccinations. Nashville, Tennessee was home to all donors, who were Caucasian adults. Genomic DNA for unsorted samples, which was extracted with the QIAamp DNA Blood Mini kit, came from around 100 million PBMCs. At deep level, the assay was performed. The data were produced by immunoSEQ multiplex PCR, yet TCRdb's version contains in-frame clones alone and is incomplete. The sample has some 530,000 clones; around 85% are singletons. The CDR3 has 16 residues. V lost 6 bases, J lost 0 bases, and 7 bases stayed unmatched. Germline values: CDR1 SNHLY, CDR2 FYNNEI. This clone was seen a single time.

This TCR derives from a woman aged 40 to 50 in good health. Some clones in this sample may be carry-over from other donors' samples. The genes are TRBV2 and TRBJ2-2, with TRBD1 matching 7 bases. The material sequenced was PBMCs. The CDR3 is CASSPQGRPNTGELFF. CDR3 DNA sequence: TGTGCCAGCAGCCCACAGGGGCGACCGAACACCGGGGAGCTGTTTTTT.